The rows below give T cell receptor beta chains drawn from one sample of a study of early T cells in non-severe SARS-CoV-2 infection. MiXCR was run by TCRdb on the 5' RACE reads, yielding one entry per CDR3 protein. The repertoire holds fewer than 60,000 distinct CDR3 sequences, with around 4% as singletons. Sequencing was done on a sample of whole blood. The receptors stem from an adult who was a healthcare worker with PCR-confirmed SARS-CoV-2 infection or an uninfected control (not recorded which). Each CDR3 is given with its conserved first and last residue. D genes are given only for firm matches. Clone size is stated in some rows and not others, as once, few, many or a class when expanded.

>.|many|TRBV18|13|TRBJ2-1
CASSPQRTDLGFF
TGTGCCAGCTCACCCCAGAGGACAGATCTTGGGTTCTTC
>.|many|TRBV2|14|TRBJ2-7
CASRYGPEEYEQYF
TGTGCCAGCAGGTACGGCCCGGAGGAATACGAGCAGTACTTC
>.|many|TRBV12-3/TRBV12-4|13|TRBJ2-5
CASSQGQEETQYF
TGTGCCAGCAGCCAGGGACAAGAAGAGACCCAGTACTTC
>.|few|TRBV12-3/TRBV12-4|12|TRBJ1-1
CASSLWGAEAFF
TGTGCCAGCAGTTTATGGGGCGCTGAAGCTTTCTTT
>.|many|TRBV5-5|14|TRBJ2-7
CASSLYESVYEQYF
TGTGCCAGCAGCTTGTACGAATCGGTTTACGAGCAGTACTTC
>.|many|TRBV5-4|14|TRBJ1-2
CASSLGQGPYGYTF
TGTGCCAGCAGCTTGGGGCAGGGACCCTATGGCTACACCTTC
>.|.|TRBV29-1|13|TRBJ2-3
CSATGQRTDTQYF
TGCAGCGCCACCGGACAGCGCACAGATACGCAGTATTTT
>TRBD1|many|TRBV5-6|15|TRBJ2-4
CASSFVTGGGNIQYF
TGTGCCAGCAGCTTTGTGACAGGGGGCGGAAACATTCAGTACTTC
>.|many|TRBV29-1|15|TRBJ1-3
CSVYSFTDSGNTIYF
TGCAGCGTTTACAGTTTCACCGACTCTGGAAACACCATATATTTT
>.|many|TRBV10-1|15|TRBJ2-6
CASSGTGSGANVLTF
TGCGCCAGCAGTGGCACAGGGTCTGGGGCCAACGTCCTGACTTTC
>.|.|TRBV14|13|TRBJ1-4
CASSLWDGEKLFF
TGTGCCAGCAGCCTATGGGATGGGGAAAAACTGTTTTTT
>TRBD2|many|TRBV7-3|15|TRBJ2-1
CASSLGLAGVDEQFF
TGTGCCAGCAGCTTAGGTCTAGCGGGAGTAGATGAGCAGTTCTTC
>TRBD1|many|TRBV19|14|TRBJ1-1
CASSTRQGLDEAFF
TGTGCCAGTAGTACCCGACAGGGATTGGATGAAGCTTTCTTT
>TRBD1|many|TRBV19|15|TRBJ2-7
CASSLGRTGSYEQYF
TGTGCCAGTAGCCTTGGGCGGACAGGTTCCTACGAGCAGTACTTC
>.|many|TRBV12-3/TRBV12-4|13|TRBJ1-2
CASSDGIWGGYTF
TGTGCCAGCAGTGACGGGATCTGGGGAGGCTACACCTTC
>.|many|TRBV15|14|TRBJ1-6
CATSRDGLDSPLHF
TGTGCCACCAGCAGAGATGGTCTCGATTCACCCCTCCACTTT
>TRBD1|many|TRBV7-9|16|TRBJ1-3
CASGMGQGAPGNTIYF
TGTGCCAGCGGTATGGGACAGGGGGCTCCTGGAAACACCATATATTTT
>.|many|TRBV19|12|TRBJ2-3
CASSIQGDTQYF
TGTGCCAGTAGTATTCAGGGGGATACGCAGTATTTT
>.|many|TRBV4-1|14|TRBJ2-3
CASSQEYRADTQYF
TGCGCCAGCAGCCAAGAATACCGAGCAGATACGCAGTATTTT
>.|few|TRBV2|15|TRBJ1-3
CASSRGQGIGNTIYF
TGTGCCAGCAGCAGGGGTCAGGGAATTGGAAACACCATATATTTT
>TRBD2|many|TRBV24-1|16|TRBJ2-1
CATSDPTSGAYNEQFF
TGTGCCACCAGTGATCCCACTAGCGGGGCCTACAATGAGCAGTTCTTC
>.|.|TRBV5-6|16|TRBJ1-5
CASSLIGAGVTQPQHF
TGTGCCAGCAGCTTGATAGGGGCAGGGGTAACTCAGCCCCAGCATTTT
>.|.|TRBV11-2|14|TRBJ2-3
CASSRPLTGDTQYF
TGTGCCAGCAGCCGTCCCCTTACAGGGGATACGCAGTATTTT
>TRBD1|few|TRBV10-3|17|TRBJ2-1
CAISLQPGTGGYNEQFF
TGTGCCATCAGCCTTCAACCCGGGACAGGTGGCTACAATGAGCAGTTCTTC
>TRBD1|many|TRBV7-2|15|TRBJ2-3
CASRLTGAQTDTQYF
TGTGCCAGCAGACTGACAGGGGCGCAGACAGATACGCAGTATTTT
>.|many|TRBV19|14|TRBJ2-7
CASSSGTPSYEQYF
TGTGCCAGTAGTTCCGGGACTCCCTCCTACGAGCAGTACTTC
>TRBD1|many|TRBV4-3|15|TRBJ1-1
CASSQGTRGSSEAFF
TGCGCCAGCAGCCAAGGTACCAGGGGGAGTTCTGAAGCTTTCTTT
>TRBD1|few|TRBV5-1|15|TRBJ1-4
CASSLRTGVGEKLFF
TGCGCCAGCAGCTTAAGGACAGGGGTTGGTGAAAAACTGTTTTTT
>.|many|TRBV2|12|TRBJ2-7
CASSVRLGEQYF
TGTGCCAGCAGTGTTCGACTCGGCGAGCAGTACTTC
>.|many|TRBV7-9|12|TRBJ1-2
CASSATNYGYTF
TGTGCCAGCAGCGCAACAAACTATGGCTACACCTTC
>TRBD2|many|TRBV5-6|14|TRBJ2-1
CASSSLAGGNEQFF
TGTGCCAGCAGCTCCTTAGCGGGAGGGAATGAGCAGTTCTTC
>TRBD1|few|TRBV7-8|15|TRBJ1-1
CASSLALAGGTEAFF
TGTGCCAGCAGCTTAGCGTTGGCAGGGGGTACTGAAGCTTTCTTT
>.|many|TRBV10-3|13|TRBJ2-7
CAIRQGTTGEQYF
TGTGCCATCAGGCAGGGGACCACGGGGGAGCAGTACTTC
>TRBD2|.|TRBV20-1|16|TRBJ2-3
CSASFAGGPVPDTQYF
TGCAGTGCTAGTTTCGCGGGGGGGCCGGTCCCAGATACGCAGTATTTT
>.|many|TRBV5-5|16|TRBJ2-1
CASSLASSAAYNEQFF
TGTGCCAGCAGCTTGGCTTCCAGCGCTGCCTACAATGAGCAGTTCTTC
>TRBD2|.|TRBV29-1|13|TRBJ2-7
CSVGTSGSHEQYF
TGCAGCGTCGGGACTAGCGGGAGCCACGAGCAGTACTTC
>TRBD2|many|TRBV5-1|16|TRBJ2-1
CASSLEALAEYNEQFF
TGCGCCAGCAGCTTGGAGGCCCTAGCGGAGTACAATGAGCAGTTCTTC
>.|.|TRBV7-2|16|TRBJ1-6
CASSRRDISAYSPLHF
TGTGCCAGCAGCCGACGGGACATCAGCGCGTATTCACCCCTCCACTTT
>.|.|TRBV5-1|16|TRBJ1-1
CASSLDSVGRNTEAFF
TGCGCCAGCAGCTTGGATTCGGTGGGGCGTAACACTGAAGCTTTCTTT
>.|.|TRBV20-1|15|TRBJ2-7
CSASDPRLGVYEQYF
TGCAGTGCTAGTGATCCCCGCCTTGGGGTATACGAGCAGTACTTC
>TRBD1|many|TRBV9|13|TRBJ1-2
CASSPQGDYGYTF
TGTGCCAGCAGCCCCCAGGGGGACTATGGCTACACCTTC